Below, 14 T cell receptor beta chains from the same sample are listed, as sequenced in a study of blood T cell repertoires in COVID-19. Clones were sequenced by immunoSEQ multiplex PCR, and TCRdb holds only the in-frame ones, with some missing. There are roughly 320,000 clones in the sample; roughly nine tenths occur only once, and approximately 2% lies in the top ten. The sequenced material came from peripheral blood. The origin of the receptors is a woman under 40 with COVID-19, enrolled during active disease.

The chain uses TRBV7-9 and TRBJ1-1; 12 nucleotides agree with TRBD1. CDR3 length equals 15 residues. In germline, CDR1 is SEHNR, CDR2 FQNEAQ (reference sequence). V gave up 7 bases and J gave up 4 bases; unmatched junction bases: 7. This CDR3 reads CASNGTGGFVTEAFF. CDR3 DNA sequence: TGTGCCAGCAATGGGACAGGGGGCTTTGTCACTGAAGCTTTCTTT.

This chain links TRBV7-2 with TRBJ1-2, with 9 bases identical to TRBD1. This CDR3 has 15 amino acids. Germline CDR1 is SGHTA and CDR2 is FQGNSA. The junction had 11 bases not matched to a gene; V was cut back by 8 bases and J by 4 bases. In DNA form, the CDR3 reads TGTGCCAGCTCTCTCAGGGACAGGGTCGGCTATGGCTACACCTTC. Translated, it gives CASSLRDRVGYGYTF.

The CDR3: CASSVGDRGRLNTEAFF. The CDR3 DNA reads as TGTGCCAGCAGCGTAGGTGACAGGGGGCGCCTGAACACTGAAGCTTTCTTT. The chain has TRBV9 and TRBJ1-1; TRBD1 aligns across 10 bases. Per the germline V gene, CDR1 is SGDLS and CDR2 is YYNGEE. The junction had 5 bases not matched to a gene; V was cut back by 0 bases and J by 0 bases. The CDR3 is made up of 17 amino acids.

The chain uses TRBV3-1 (or the pseudogene TRBV3-2) and TRBJ1-6; the match to TRBD1 covers 7 bases. The CDR3 loop spans 15 amino acids. V was clipped by 1 base and J by 10 bases; unmatched bases: 7. Germline loops: CDR1 LGHDT, CDR2 YNNKEL (reference sequence). CDR3 loop: CASSQGQGLRSPLHF. The CDR3, as DNA: TGTGCCAGCAGCCAAGGACAGGGACTTCGCTCACCCCTCCACTTT.

The chain is built from TRBV5-4 and TRBJ1-3; no clear D. CDR3 size: 15 residues. CDR1 and CDR2 from the germline V gene are SGHNT and YYREEE (reference sequence). V was shortened by 4 bases and J by 2 bases, with 13 bases between the two germline ends. The CDR3 DNA follows: TGTGCCAGCAGCCTTGGAGGAGGGACTGGAAACACCATATATTTT. Its translation is CASSLGGGTGNTIYF.

This sequence joins TRBV7-3 and TRBJ2-1; TRBD2 matches 9 bases. The length of the CDR3 is 15 residues. Per germline, CDR1 SGHTA and CDR2 FQGTGA. Trimming at V came to 5 bases and at J to 4 bases, leaving 6 bases not matched to a gene. CDR3 coding DNA: TGTGCCAGCAGCCACATAGCGGGGGATTACAATGAGCAGTTCTTC. This sequence encodes CASSHIAGDYNEQFF.

J is TRBJ1-2 and V is TRBV6-1, with a possible D match to TRBD1 (5 bases). V lost 1 base and J lost 10, with 13 bases in between. CDR3 length: 13 amino acids. The germline V gene has CDR1 MNHNS and CDR2 SASEGT. This chain's CDR3 is CASSEGYRSTYTF. For the CDR3, the DNA is TGTGCCAGCAGTGAAGGATACAGGTCAACCTACACCTTC.

This clone has a single count. The chain joins TRBV9 to TRBJ1-1; D perhaps matches TRBD1 (5 bases). Germline values: CDR1 SGDLS, CDR2 YYNGEE. The CDR3 totals 11 residues. V lost 5 bases and J 3 bases, leaving 5 bases between the germline ends. CDR3 sequence (DNA): TGTGCCAGCAGAGGGGACACTGAAGCTTTCTTT. It specifies CASRGDTEAFF. Variable domain in full (rest from reference TRBV9 and TRBJ1-1): DSGVTQTPKHLITATGQRVTLRCSPRSGDLSVYWYQQSLDQGLQFLIQYYNGEERAKGNILERFSAQQFPDLHSELNLSSLELGDSALYFCASRGDTEAFFGQGTRLTVV.

V is TRBV4-1 and J is TRBJ1-5, with unresolved D. This CDR3 has 15 residues. Germline lookup yields CDR1 MGHRA and CDR2 YSYEKL. Trimming pared 0 bases from V and 0 bases from J, leaving 6 bases between. The CDR3: CASSQEGYSNQPQHF. CDR3 DNA: TGCGCCAGCAGCCAAGAGGGCTATAGCAATCAGCCCCAGCATTTT.

The V call is TRBV7-2, the J call TRBJ1-2; D is possibly TRBD1 (6 bases). CDR3 length equals 16 residues. The germline V and J ends were trimmed by 7 bases and 5 bases, with 23 bases remaining between them. Germline V gene data show CDR1 as SGHTA and CDR2 as FQGNSA. DNA of the CDR3: TGTGCCAGCACCCGACGCTTCGGGGGGGCAGGGTATGGCTACACCTTC. This gives the protein CASTRRFGGAGYGYTF.

The chain has TRBV28 and TRBJ2-7; D unresolved. Per germline, CDR1 MDHEN and CDR2 SYDVKM. Trimming took off 7 bases at V and 4 bases at J, with 5 bases between the two ends. The CDR3 has 10 residues. CDR3 DNA: TGTGCCAGCATCCCGTACGAGCAGTACGTC. Translation: CASIPYEQYV.

The chain combines TRBV6-1 with TRBJ1-5, with a weak D call TRBD1 (5 bases). The CDR3 has 14 amino acids. The germline V and J ends were trimmed by 2 bases and 5 bases, with 10 bases remaining between them. Germline loops: CDR1 MNHNS, CDR2 SASEGT. The CDR3 nucleotides are TGTGCCAGCAGTGAATGGGGAGGGGATCAGCCCCAGCATTTT. It specifies CASSEWGGDQPQHF.

The V gene is TRBV14, the J gene TRBJ2-7; D might be TRBD2 (5 bases). CDR3 size: 14 residues. Germline V gene lookup returns CDR1 SGHDN and CDR2 FVKESK. The V gene lost 1 base and the J gene lost 1 base, with 8 bases spanning the gap. CDR3 residues: CASSQVRDSYEQYF. The CDR3 coding sequence is TGTGCCAGCAGCCAAGTTCGGGATTCCTACGAGCAGTACTTC.

The chain employs TRBV6-5 and TRBJ2-3; D is uncertain. Trimming took 6 bases from V and 6 from J, leaving 13 bases between them. Germline CDR1 and CDR2: MNHEY and SVGAGI. There are 13 residues in the CDR3. The CDR3 is CASRAQQADTQYF. CDR3 DNA: TGTGCCAGCAGGGCGCAACAAGCGGATACGCAGTATTTT.